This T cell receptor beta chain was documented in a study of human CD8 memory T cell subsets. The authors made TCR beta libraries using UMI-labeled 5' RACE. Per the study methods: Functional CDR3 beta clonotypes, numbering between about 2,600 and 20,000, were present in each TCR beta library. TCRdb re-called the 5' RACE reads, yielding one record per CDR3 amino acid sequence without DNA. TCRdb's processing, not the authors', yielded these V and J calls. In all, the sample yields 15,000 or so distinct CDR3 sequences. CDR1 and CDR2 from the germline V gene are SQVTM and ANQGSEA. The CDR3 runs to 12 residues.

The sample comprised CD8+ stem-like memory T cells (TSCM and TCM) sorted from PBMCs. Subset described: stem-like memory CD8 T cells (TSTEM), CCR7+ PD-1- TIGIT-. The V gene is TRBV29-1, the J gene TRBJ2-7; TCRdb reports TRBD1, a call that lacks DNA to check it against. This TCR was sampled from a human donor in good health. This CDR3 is CSAVGRGYEQYF.